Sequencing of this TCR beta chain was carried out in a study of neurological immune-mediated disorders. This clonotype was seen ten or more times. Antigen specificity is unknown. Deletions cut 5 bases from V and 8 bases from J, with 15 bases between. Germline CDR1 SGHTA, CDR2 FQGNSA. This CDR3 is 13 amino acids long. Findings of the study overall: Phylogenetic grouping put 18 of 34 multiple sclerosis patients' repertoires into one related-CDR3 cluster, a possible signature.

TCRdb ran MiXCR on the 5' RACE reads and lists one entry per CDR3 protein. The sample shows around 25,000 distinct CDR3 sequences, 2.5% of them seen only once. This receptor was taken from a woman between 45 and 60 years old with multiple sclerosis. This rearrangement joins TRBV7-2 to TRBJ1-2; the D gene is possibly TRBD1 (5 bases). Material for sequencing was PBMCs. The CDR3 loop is CASSRTGLMGYTF. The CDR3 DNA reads TGTGCCAGCAGCCGGACGGGACTTATGGGCTACACCTTC. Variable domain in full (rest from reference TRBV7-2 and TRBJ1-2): GAGVSQSPSNKVTEKGKDVELRCDPISGHTALYWYRQSLGQGLEFLIYFQGNSAPDKSGLPSDRFSAERTGGSVSTLTIQRTQQEDSAVYLCASSRTGLMGYTFGSGTRLTVV.